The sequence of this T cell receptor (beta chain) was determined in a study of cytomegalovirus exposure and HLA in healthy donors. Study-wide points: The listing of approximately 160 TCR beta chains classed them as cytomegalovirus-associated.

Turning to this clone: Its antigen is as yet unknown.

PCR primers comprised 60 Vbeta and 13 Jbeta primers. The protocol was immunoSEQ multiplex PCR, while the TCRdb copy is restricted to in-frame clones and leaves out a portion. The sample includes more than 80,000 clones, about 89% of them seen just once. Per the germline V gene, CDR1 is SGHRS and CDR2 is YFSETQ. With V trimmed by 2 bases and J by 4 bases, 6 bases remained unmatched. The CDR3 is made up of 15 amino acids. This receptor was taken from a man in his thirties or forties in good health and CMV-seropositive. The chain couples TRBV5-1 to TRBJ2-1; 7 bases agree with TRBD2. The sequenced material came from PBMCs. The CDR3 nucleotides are TGCGCCAGCAGCTTTGGAGCGGGAATGTACAATGAGCAGTTCTTC. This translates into CASSFGAGMYNEQFF.